The clone carrying this T cell receptor beta chain showed up just a few times. What it binds is not known. The sample is drawn from a study of CD8+CD57+ T cells in acquired aplastic anemia. Study-wide points: The study identified twenty-nine CD8+ CDR3 sequences shared by patients and controls. Between patients and controls, CD8+ Simpson's diversity did not vary significantly.

From germline, CDR1 is SNHLY and CDR2 FYNNEI. This CDR3 comprises 13 residues. J was trimmed by 3 bases and V by 5 bases; bases with no gene match: 3. Genomic DNA templated the TCR beta VDJ and CDR3 profiling. One entry per CDR3 protein results from TCRdb running MiXCR on the reads. The sample yields 200,000 to 250,000 distinct CDR3 sequences, over 55% seen once. The source is a human donor in good health. The chain has TRBV2 and TRBJ2-5; TRBD1 agrees at 7 bases. Specimen: sorted CD4+, CD8+, or CD8+CD57+ T cells (not recorded which) from PBMCs. The CDR3 protein is CASSLTGKETQYF. The CDR3, as DNA: TGTGCCAGCAGTTTGACAGGGAAAGAGACCCAGTACTTC.